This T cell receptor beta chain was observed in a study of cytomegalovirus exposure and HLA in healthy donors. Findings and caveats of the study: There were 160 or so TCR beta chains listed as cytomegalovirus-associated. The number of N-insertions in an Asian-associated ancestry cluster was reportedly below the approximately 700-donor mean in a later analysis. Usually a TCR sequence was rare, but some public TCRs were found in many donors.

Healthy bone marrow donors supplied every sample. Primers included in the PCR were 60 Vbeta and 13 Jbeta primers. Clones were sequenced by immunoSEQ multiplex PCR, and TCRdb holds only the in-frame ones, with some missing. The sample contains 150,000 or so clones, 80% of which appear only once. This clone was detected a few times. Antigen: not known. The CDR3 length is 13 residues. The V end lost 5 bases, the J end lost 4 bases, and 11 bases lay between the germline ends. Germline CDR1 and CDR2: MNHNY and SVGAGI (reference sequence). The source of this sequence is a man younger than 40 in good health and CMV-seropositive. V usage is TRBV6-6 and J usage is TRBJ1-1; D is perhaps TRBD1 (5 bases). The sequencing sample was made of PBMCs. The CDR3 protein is CASSNTGVTEAFF. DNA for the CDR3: TGTGCCAGCAGTAATACAGGTGTCACTGAAGCTTTCTTT.